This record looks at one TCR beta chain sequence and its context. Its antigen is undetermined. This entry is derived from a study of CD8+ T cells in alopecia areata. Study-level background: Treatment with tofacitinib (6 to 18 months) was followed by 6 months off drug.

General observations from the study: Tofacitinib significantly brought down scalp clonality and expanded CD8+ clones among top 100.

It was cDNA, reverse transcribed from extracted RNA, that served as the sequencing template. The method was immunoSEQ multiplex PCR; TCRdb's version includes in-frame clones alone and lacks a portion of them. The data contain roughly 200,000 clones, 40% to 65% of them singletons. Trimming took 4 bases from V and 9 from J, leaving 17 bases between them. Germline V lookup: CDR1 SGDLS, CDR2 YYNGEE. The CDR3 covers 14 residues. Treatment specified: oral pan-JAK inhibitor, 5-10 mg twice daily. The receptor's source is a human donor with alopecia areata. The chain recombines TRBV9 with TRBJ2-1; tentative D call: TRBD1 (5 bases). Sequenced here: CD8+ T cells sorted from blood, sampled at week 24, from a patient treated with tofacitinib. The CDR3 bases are TGTGCCAGCAGCCCCGAGCATGTTGGGGCTGAGCAGTTCTTC. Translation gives CASSPEHVGAEQFF.